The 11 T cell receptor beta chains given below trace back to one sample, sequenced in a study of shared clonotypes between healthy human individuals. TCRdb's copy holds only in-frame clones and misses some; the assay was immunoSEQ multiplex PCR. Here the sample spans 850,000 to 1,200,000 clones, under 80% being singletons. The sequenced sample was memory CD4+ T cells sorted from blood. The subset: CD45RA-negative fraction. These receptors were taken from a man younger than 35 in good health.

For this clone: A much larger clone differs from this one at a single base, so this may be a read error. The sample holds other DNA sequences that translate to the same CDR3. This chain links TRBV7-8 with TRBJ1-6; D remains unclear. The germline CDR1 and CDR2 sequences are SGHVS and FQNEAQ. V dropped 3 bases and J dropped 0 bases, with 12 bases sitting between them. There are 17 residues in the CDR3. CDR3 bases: TGTGCCAGCAGCTTCGATTTCCCGAGCTCCTATAATTCACCCCTCCACTTT. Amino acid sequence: CASSFDFPSSYNSPLHF.

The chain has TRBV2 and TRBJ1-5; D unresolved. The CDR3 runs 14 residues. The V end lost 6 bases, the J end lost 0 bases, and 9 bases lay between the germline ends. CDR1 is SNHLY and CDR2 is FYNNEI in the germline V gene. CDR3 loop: CASRESYSNQPQHF. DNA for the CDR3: TGTGCCAGCAGGGAGTCGTATAGCAATCAGCCCCAGCATTTT.

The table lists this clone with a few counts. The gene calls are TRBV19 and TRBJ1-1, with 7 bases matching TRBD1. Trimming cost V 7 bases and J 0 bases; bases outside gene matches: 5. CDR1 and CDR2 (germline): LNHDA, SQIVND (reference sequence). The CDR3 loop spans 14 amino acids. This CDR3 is CASIGTAMNTEAFF. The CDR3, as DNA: TGTGCCAGTATTGGGACAGCGATGAACACTGAAGCTTTCTTT. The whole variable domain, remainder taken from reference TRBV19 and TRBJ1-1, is DGGITQSPKYLFRKEGQNVTLSCEQNLNHDAMYWYRQDPGQGLRLIYYSQIVNDFQKGDIAEGYSVSREKKESFPLTVTSAQKNPTAFYLCASIGTAMNTEAFFGQGTRLTVV.

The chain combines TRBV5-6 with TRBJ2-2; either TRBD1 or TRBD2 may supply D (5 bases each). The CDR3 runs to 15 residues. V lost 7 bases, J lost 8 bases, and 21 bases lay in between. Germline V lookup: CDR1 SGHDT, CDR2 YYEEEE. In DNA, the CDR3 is TGTGCCAGCCTCGAGCGAGGCCGGGGCCGAGGGGAGCTGTTTTTT. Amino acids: CASLERGRGRGELFF.

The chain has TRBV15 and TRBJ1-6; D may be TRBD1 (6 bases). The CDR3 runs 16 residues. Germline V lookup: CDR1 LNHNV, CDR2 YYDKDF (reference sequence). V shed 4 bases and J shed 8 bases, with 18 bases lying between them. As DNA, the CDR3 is TGTGCCACCAGCAAGGGCCAGGGGAACCGGGATTCACCCCTCCACTTT. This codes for CATSKGQGNRDSPLHF.

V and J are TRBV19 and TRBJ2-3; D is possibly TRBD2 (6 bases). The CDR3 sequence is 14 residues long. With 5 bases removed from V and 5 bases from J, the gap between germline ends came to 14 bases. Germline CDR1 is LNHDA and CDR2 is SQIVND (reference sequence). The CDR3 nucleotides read TGTGCCAGTAGTGTCAAAGCGGGTCTAGATACGCAGTATTTT. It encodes CASSVKAGLDTQYF.

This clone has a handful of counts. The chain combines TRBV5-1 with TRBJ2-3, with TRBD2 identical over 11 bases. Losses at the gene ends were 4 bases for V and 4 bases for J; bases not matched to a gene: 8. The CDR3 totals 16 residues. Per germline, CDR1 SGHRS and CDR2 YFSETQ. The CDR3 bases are TGCGCCAGCAGCGTAGATAGCGGGGGGGCCCCAGATACGCAGTATTTT. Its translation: CASSVDSGGAPDTQYF.

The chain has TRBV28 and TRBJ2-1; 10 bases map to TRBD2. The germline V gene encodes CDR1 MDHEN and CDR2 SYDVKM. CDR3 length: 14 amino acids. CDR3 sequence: CASKSGGAEVEQFF. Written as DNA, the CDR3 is TGTGCATCCAAAAGCGGGGGGGCCGAGGTTGAGCAGTTCTTC.

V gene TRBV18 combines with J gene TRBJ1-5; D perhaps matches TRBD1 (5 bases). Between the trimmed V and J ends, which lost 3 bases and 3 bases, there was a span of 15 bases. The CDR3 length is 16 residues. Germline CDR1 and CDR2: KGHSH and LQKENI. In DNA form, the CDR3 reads TGTGCCAGCTCACCTCCGGGACCTTACAACAATCAGCCCCAGCATTTT. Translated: CASSPPGPYNNQPQHF.

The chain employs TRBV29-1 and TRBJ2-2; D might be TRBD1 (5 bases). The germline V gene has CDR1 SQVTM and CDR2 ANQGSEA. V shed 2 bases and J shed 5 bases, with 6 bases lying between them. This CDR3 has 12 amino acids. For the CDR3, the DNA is TGCAGCGTTGAAAGGGGAACCGGGGAGCTGTTTTTT. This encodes CSVERGTGELFF.

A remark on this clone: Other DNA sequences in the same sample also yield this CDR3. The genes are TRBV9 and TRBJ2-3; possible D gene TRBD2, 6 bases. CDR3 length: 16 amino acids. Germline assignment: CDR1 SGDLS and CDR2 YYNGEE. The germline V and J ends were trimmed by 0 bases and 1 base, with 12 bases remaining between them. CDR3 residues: CASSVGEGLRTDTQYF. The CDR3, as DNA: TGTGCCAGCAGCGTAGGGGAAGGACTACGCACAGATACGCAGTATTTT.